The clone carrying this TCR beta chain has just one count. Its matching antigen is unknown. The record originates from a study of cytomegalovirus exposure and HLA in healthy donors. Overall study results and limits: HLA restriction was apparent for most CMV-associated TCR beta chains in a later analysis. In a later analysis, HLA-associated TCR beta chains were more clonally expanded than equally common others.

PCR primers comprised 60 Vbeta and 13 Jbeta primers. Assay: immunoSEQ multiplex PCR; the TCRdb copy retains only in-frame clones and omits some. The sample has some 170,000 clones, about 65% seen once. V shed 8 bases and J 6 bases; nucleotides not matched to a gene: 1. The CDR3 is 12 residues long. Germline lookup yields CDR1 SNHLY and CDR2 FYNNEI. The rearrangement joins TRBV2 to TRBJ1-6, with 7 bases matching TRBD1. Source material: PBMCs. The source is a young woman in good health and CMV-seronegative. The CDR3 protein is CASGDSNSPLHF. The CDR3 DNA sequence: TGTGCCAGCGGGGACAGTAATTCACCCCTCCACTTT.